This TCR beta chain appears in the sequencing data of a study of blood T cell repertoires in COVID-19. Study background: Collection of acute and convalescent COVID-19 samples took place in the United States, Italy and Spain. T cells, B-cell-depleted T cells, or PBMCs provided the cDNA or gDNA that served as material.

From germline, CDR1 is SGHRS and CDR2 YFSETQ. This CDR3 has 16 residues. V lost 2 bases to trimming and J lost 3 bases; unmatched junction nucleotides: 7. Clones were sequenced by immunoSEQ multiplex PCR, and TCRdb holds only the in-frame ones, with some missing. The sample shows over 55,000 clones, about 84% of them seen only once. The V gene is TRBV5-1, the J gene TRBJ2-1; TRBD1 agrees at 8 bases. This receptor was taken from a human donor in a cohort sampled during active COVID-19. Sequencing was performed on peripheral blood. The CDR3 loop is CASSLQGDRSYNEQFF. In nucleotides, the CDR3 is TGCGCCAGCAGCTTACAGGGGGACAGGAGCTACAATGAGCAGTTCTTC.